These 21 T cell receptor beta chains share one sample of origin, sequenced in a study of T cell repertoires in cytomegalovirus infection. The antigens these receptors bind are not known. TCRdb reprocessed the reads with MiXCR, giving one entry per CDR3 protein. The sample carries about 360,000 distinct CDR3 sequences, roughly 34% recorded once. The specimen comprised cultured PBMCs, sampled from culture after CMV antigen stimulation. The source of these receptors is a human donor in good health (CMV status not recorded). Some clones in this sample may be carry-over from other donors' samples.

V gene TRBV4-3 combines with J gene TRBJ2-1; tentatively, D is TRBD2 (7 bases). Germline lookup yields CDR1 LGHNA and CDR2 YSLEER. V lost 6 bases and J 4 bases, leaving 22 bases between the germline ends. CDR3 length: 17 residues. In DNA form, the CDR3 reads TGCGCCAGCAGGGGGGGGAGGGGGAGCGGATTATACAATGAGCAGTTCTTC. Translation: CASRGGRGSGLYNEQFF.

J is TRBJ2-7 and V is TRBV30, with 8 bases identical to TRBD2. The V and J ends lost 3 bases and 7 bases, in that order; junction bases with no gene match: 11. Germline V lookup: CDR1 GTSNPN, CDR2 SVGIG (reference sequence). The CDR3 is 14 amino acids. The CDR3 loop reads CAWRKLADDREQYF. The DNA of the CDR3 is TGTGCCTGGAGGAAACTAGCGGATGATAGGGAGCAGTACTTC.

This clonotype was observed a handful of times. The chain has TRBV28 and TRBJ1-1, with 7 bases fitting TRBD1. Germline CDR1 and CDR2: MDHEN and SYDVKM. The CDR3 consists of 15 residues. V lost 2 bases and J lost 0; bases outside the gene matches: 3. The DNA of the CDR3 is TGTGCCAGCAGTTTAGGGGACAGATTGAACACTGAAGCTTTCTTT. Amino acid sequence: CASSLGDRLNTEAFF.

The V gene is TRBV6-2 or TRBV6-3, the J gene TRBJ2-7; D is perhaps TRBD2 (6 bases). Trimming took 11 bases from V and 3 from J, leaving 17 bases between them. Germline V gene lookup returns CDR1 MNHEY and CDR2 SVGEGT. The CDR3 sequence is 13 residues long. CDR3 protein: CASTSAGGYEQYV. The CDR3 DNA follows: TGTGCCTCCACCTCAGCGGGTGGCTACGAGCAGTACGTC.

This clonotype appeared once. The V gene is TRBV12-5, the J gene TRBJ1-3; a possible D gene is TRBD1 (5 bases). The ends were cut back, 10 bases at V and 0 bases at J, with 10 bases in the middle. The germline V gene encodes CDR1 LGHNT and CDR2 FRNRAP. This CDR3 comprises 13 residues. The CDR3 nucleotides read TGTGCTACCGCGACAGACTCTGGAAACACCATATATTTT. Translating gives CATATDSGNTIYF.

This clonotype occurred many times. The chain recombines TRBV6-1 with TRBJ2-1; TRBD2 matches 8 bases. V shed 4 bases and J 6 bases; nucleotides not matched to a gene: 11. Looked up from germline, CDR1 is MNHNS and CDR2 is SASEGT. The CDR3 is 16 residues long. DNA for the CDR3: TGTGCCAGCAGTGTTTTCGGGAGGGCCTCAAGCAATGAGCAGTTCTTC. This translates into CASSVFGRASSNEQFF.

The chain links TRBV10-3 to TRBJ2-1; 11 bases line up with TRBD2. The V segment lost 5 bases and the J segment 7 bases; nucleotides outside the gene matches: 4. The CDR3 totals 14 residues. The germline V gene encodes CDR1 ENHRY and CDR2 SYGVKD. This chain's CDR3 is CAISLAGGGNEQFF. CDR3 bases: TGTGCCATCAGTCTAGCGGGAGGAGGAAATGAGCAGTTCTTC.

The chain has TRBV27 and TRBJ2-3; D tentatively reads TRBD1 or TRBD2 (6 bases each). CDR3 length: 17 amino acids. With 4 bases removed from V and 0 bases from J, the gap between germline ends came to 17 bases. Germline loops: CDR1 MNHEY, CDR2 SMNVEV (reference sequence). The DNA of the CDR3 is TGTGCCAGCAGTTCGGGGGCAGGGGCGCTGAGCACAGATACGCAGTATTTT. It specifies CASSSGAGALSTDTQYF.

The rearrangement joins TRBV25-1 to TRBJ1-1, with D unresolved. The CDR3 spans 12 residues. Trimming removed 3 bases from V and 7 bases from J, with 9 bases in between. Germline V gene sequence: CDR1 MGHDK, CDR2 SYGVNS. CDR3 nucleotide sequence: TGTGCCAGCAGTGAGGTGCGGGGTGAAGCTTTCTTT. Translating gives CASSEVRGEAFF.

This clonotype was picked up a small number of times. In DNA, the CDR3 is TGTGCCAGCAGGTTCGGGACAGCCTATGGCTACACCTTC. Translation: CASRFGTAYGYTF. The chain recombines TRBV12-3 or TRBV12-4 with TRBJ1-2, with 7 positions matching TRBD1. This CDR3 has 13 residues. Trimming cost V 6 bases and J 4 bases; bases outside gene matches: 5.

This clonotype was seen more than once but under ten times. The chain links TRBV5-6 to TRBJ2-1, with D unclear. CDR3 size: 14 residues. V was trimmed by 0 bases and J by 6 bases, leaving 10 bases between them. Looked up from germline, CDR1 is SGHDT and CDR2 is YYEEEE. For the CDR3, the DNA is TGTGCCAGCAGCTTGGACCCCTATCCCAATGAGCAGTTCTTC. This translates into CASSLDPYPNEQFF.

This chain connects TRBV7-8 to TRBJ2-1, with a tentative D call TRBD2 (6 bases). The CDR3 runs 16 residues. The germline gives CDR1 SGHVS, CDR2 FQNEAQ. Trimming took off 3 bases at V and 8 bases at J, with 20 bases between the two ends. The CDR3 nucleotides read TGTGCCAGCAGCTTGAAAGCGGGCTCCCTCGGGGATGAGCAGTTCTTC. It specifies CASSLKAGSLGDEQFF.

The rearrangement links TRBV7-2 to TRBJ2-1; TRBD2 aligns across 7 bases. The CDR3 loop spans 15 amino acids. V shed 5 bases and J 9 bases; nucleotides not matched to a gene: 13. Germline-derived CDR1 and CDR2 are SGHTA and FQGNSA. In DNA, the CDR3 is TGTGCCAGCAGCCTAGTGGGGGGGGGGTCGGGTGAGCAGTTCTTC. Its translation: CASSLVGGGSGEQFF. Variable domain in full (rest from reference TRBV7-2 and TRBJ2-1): GAGVSQSPSNKVTEKGKDVELRCDPISGHTALYWYRQSLGQGLEFLIYFQGNSAPDKSGLPSDRFSAERTGGSVSTLTIQRTQQEDSAVYLCASSLVGGGSGEQFFGPGTRLTVL.

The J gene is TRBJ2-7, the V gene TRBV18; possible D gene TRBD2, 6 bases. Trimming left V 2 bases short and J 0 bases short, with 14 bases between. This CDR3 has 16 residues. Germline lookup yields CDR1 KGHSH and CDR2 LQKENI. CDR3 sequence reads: CASSPFRDSSSYEQYF. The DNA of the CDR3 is TGTGCCAGCTCACCATTCCGGGACTCCAGCTCCTACGAGCAGTACTTC. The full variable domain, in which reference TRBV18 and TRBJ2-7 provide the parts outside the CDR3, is NAGVMQNPRHLVRRRGQEARLRCSPMKGHSHVYWYRQLPEEGLKFMVYLQKENIIDESGMPKERFSAEFPKEGPSILRIQQVVRGDSAAYFCASSPFRDSSSYEQYFGPGTRLTVT.

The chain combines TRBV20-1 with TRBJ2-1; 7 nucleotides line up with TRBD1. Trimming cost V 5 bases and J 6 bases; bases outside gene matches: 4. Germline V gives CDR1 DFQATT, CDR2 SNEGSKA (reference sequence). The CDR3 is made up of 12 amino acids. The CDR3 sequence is CSAQDRINEQFF. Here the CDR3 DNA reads TGCAGTGCTCAGGACAGGATCAATGAGCAGTTCTTC.

The CDR3 loop is CASKSGSLAEQYV. In DNA form, the CDR3 reads TGTGCCAGCAAGAGCGGGAGTCTGGCAGAGCAGTACGTC. This rearrangement joins TRBV6-2 or TRBV6-3 to TRBJ2-7, with 8 bases lining up with TRBD2. V was pared by 7 bases and J by 7 bases, with 9 bases of the junction left unmatched. CDR1 is MNHEY and CDR2 is SVGEGT in the germline V gene. CDR3 length: 13 residues.

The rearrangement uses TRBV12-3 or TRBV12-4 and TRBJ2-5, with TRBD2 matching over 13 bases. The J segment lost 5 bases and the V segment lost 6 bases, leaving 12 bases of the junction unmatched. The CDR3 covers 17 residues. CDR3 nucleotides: TGTGCCAGCAGCCAAGGACTAGCGGGAGATTACCGGGAGACCCAGTACTTC. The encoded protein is CASSQGLAGDYRETQYF.

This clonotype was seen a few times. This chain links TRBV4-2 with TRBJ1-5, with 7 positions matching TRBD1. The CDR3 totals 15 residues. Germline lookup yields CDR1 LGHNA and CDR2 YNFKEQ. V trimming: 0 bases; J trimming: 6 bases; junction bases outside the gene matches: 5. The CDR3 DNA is TGTGCCAGCAGCCAAGAGAGGGGGCAAGGTCAGCCCCAGCATTTT. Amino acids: CASSQERGQGQPQHF.

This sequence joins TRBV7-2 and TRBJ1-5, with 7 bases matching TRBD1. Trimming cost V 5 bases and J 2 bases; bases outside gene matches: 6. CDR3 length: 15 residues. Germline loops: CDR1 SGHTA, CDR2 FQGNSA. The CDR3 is CASSPDRAGNQPQHF. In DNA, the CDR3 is TGTGCCAGCAGCCCCGACAGGGCTGGCAATCAGCCCCAGCATTTT.

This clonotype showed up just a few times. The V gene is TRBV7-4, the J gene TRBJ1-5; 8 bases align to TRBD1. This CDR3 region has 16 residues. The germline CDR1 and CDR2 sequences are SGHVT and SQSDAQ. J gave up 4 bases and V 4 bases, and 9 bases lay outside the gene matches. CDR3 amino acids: CASSSRDRQSNQPQHF. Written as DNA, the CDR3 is TGTGCCAGCAGCTCCCGGGACAGGCAAAGTAATCAGCCCCAGCATTTT.

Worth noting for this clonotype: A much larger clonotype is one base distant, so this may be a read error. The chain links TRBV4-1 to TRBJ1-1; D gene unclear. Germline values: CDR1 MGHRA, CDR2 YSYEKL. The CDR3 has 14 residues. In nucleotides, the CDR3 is TGCGCCGGCAGCCATCCTCCCGGGAAGACTGAAGCTTTCTTT. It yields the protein CAGSHPPGKTEAFF.